The 23 T cell receptor beta chains below were found in one sample sequenced in a study of blood T cell repertoires in COVID-19. Sequencing was performed with immunoSEQ multiplex PCR; in TCRdb, only in-frame clones are kept and a portion is missing. The repertoire holds about 130,000 clones, with 70% to 80% as singletons. The sample comprised peripheral blood. These receptors all stem from a man in his 60s who had recovered from COVID-19.

The rearrangement joins TRBV30 to TRBJ1-4, with TRBD1 matching over 10 bases. The CDR3 sequence is 14 residues long. V gave up 4 bases and J gave up 13 bases; unmatched junction bases: 12. The germline CDR1 and CDR2 sequences are GTSNPN and SVGIG (reference sequence). The CDR3 nucleotides are TGTGCCTGGACCAGAGGACAGGGGGACCAAAGACTGTTTTTT. It yields the protein CAWTRGQGDQRLFF.

The chain links TRBV5-1 to TRBJ1-1; a weak D match, TRBD1 (5 bases). With 0 bases removed from V and 6 bases from J, the gap between germline ends came to 15 bases. This CDR3 is 15 amino acids long. Germline CDR1 is SGHRS and CDR2 is YFSETQ. CDR3 loop: CASSLELGGSAEAFF. The CDR3 DNA reads as TGCGCCAGCAGCTTGGAATTGGGGGGTAGCGCTGAAGCTTTCTTT.

The chain is built from TRBV6-2 or TRBV6-3 and TRBJ2-2, with 12 bases identical to TRBD2. Losses at the gene ends were 5 bases for V and 8 bases for J; bases not matched to a gene: 3. This CDR3 contains 14 residues. Germline V gives CDR1 MNHEY, CDR2 SVGEGT. The CDR3 reads CASSLAGGQGELFF. The CDR3 DNA reads TGTGCCAGCAGTCTAGCGGGAGGGCAGGGGGAGCTGTTTTTT.

This chain links TRBV6-2 or TRBV6-3 with TRBJ2-1, with TRBD2 matching over 7 bases. CDR1 is MNHEY, CDR2 SVGEGT, per germline. The CDR3 totals 15 residues. V shed 0 bases, J shed 7 bases, and the junction held 6 bases outside the gene matches. The CDR3 sequence: CASSYSWGGINEQFF. The CDR3 DNA reads as TGTGCCAGCAGTTACTCTTGGGGGGGGATAAATGAGCAGTTCTTC.

V gene TRBV11-3 combines with J gene TRBJ2-5, with a tentative D call TRBD1 (6 bases). Trimming left V 4 bases short and J 5 bases short, with 20 bases between. CDR3 size: 16 residues. Per germline, CDR1 SGHNT and CDR2 YENEEA. CDR3 coding DNA: TGTGCCAGCAGCTCAAGGGGGAGCGTTGAGGTGGAGACCCAGTACTTC. Translating gives CASSSRGSVEVETQYF. The variable domain in full, with the rest retrieved from reference TRBV11-3 and TRBJ2-5, is EAGVVQSPRYKIIEKKQPVAFWCNPISGHNTLYWYLQNLGQGPELLIRYENEEAVDDSQLPKDRFSAERLKGVDSTLKIQPAELGDSAVYLCASSSRGSVEVETQYFGPGTRLLVL.

The chain links TRBV19 to TRBJ2-2, with 10 bases aligning to TRBD1. V gave up 3 bases and J gave up 8 bases; unmatched junction bases: 9. The CDR3 extends over 16 amino acids. Germline V lookup: CDR1 LNHDA, CDR2 SQIVND (reference sequence). The CDR3 region is CASSIILGQGEGELFF. The DNA for the CDR3 is TGTGCCAGTAGTATTATTCTCGGACAGGGGGAAGGGGAGCTGTTTTTT.

This chain links TRBV6-2 or TRBV6-3 with TRBJ1-2; D gene ambiguous. V lost 5 bases to trimming and J lost 8 bases, with 15 bases between them. CDR3 size: 13 residues. Germline V gene lookup returns CDR1 MNHEY and CDR2 SVGEGT. CDR3 region: CASSPLITKGYTF. The DNA of the CDR3 is TGTGCCAGCAGTCCCCTGATTACTAAAGGCTACACCTTC.

The chain carries TRBV20-1 and TRBJ2-4; D is perhaps TRBD2 (6 bases). CDR3 length: 11 amino acids. Germline CDR1 DFQATT, CDR2 SNEGSKA (reference sequence). The CDR3 loop reads CGGEAKNIQYF. The DNA of the CDR3 is TGCGGAGGGGAGGCCAAAAACATTCAGTACTTC.

This clone appeared a single time. The rearrangement links TRBV9 to TRBJ1-4; perhaps TRBD1 as D (6 bases). The ends were cut back, 4 bases at V and 1 base at J, with 11 bases in the middle. Germline V gene sequence: CDR1 SGDLS, CDR2 YYNGEE. The CDR3 runs to 15 residues. CDR3 DNA: TGTGCCAGCAGCCCGGGAGGGGGAACTAATGAAAAACTGTTTTTT. As protein: CASSPGGGTNEKLFF.

CDR3 DNA: TGTGCCAGCAGTGAACTCGCCGCCGGAGAGACCCAGTACTTC. Amino acids: CASSELAAGETQYF. The chain combines TRBV6-1 with TRBJ2-5; no clear D gene. Germline loops: CDR1 MNHNS, CDR2 SASEGT. The ends were cut back, 2 bases at V and 4 bases at J, with 11 bases in the middle. The CDR3 is 14 residues long.

This chain connects TRBV6-2 or TRBV6-3 to TRBJ2-6, with 8 bases matching TRBD1. Germline values: CDR1 MNHEY, CDR2 SVGEGT. This CDR3 comprises 20 residues. J was trimmed by 0 bases and V by 2 bases; bases with no gene match: 12. The CDR3, as DNA: TGTGCCAGCAGTTACGTAGTCGGACAGGGAATTACCTCTGGGGCCAACGTCCTGACTTTC. This sequence encodes CASSYVVGQGITSGANVLTF.

There are a few counts of this clone. The chain employs TRBV4-2 and TRBJ2-3, with TRBD2 matching 10 bases. CDR3 size: 16 residues. After removal of 4 bases from V and 1 base from J, the junction contained 5 bases not matched to a gene. Germline loops: CDR1 LGHNA, CDR2 YNFKEQ. The CDR3 DNA sequence: TGTGCCAGCAGCCTCTCCGGGACTAGCGGCACAGATACGCAGTATTTT. Encoded protein: CASSLSGTSGTDTQYF.

The chain carries TRBV6-2 or TRBV6-3 and TRBJ2-7, with D possibly TRBD1 on 6 matching bases. This CDR3 contains 12 residues. V dropped 2 bases and J dropped 9 bases, with 11 bases sitting between them. CDR1 is MNHEY, CDR2 SVGEGT, per germline. The CDR3 sequence is CASSYHRVVQYF. CDR3 nucleotide sequence: TGTGCCAGCAGTTACCACAGGGTGGTGCAGTACTTC.

This clone showed up just a few times. The J gene is TRBJ1-1, the V gene TRBV15; D gene uncertain. Per germline, CDR1 LNHNV and CDR2 YYDKDF (reference sequence). The CDR3 loop spans 16 amino acids. Trimming cost V 0 bases and J 0 bases, with 11 bases left between them. For the CDR3, the DNA is TGTGCCACCAGCAGAGATAGATTTTTGGTGAACACTGAAGCTTTCTTT. It encodes CATSRDRFLVNTEAFF. The complete variable domain, with remaining parts taken from reference TRBV15 and TRBJ1-1, reads DAMVIQNPRYQVTQFGKPVTLSCSQTLNHNVMYWYQQKSSQAPKLLFHYYDKDFNNEADTPDNFQSRRPNTSFCFLDIRSPGLGDTAMYLCATSRDRFLVNTEAFFGQGTRLTVV.

This sequence joins TRBV4-3 and TRBJ1-3; a possible D gene is TRBD1 (5 bases). CDR1 is LGHNA, CDR2 YSLEER, per germline. This CDR3 is built from 16 residues. Deletions cut 0 bases from V and 4 bases from J, with 13 bases between. This chain's CDR3 is CASSQDGGERGNTIYF. CDR3 sequence (DNA): TGCGCCAGCAGCCAAGATGGGGGGGAGAGGGGAAACACCATATATTTT.

This chain uses TRBV6-2 or TRBV6-3 with TRBJ2-1, with D unresolved. V lost 2 bases, J lost 0 bases, and 8 bases lay in between. From germline, CDR1 is MNHEY and CDR2 SVGEGT. This CDR3 has 15 residues. CDR3 nucleotide sequence: TGTGCCAGCAGTTACGGTAGGAGCTCCTACAATGAGCAGTTCTTC. Its translation is CASSYGRSSYNEQFF.

The rearrangement joins TRBV19 to TRBJ2-1; TRBD2 matches 11 bases. The CDR3 length is 15 residues. The ends lost 7 bases at V and 4 bases at J; junction bases unmatched: 6. The germline V gene has CDR1 LNHDA and CDR2 SQIVND (reference sequence). The CDR3 region has the DNA TGTGCCAGTAATCGACTAGCGGGATCTTACAATGAGCAGTTCTTC. It specifies CASNRLAGSYNEQFF.

The chain recombines TRBV15 with TRBJ1-2; D may be TRBD1 (6 bases). The germline V and J ends were trimmed by 0 bases and 4 bases, with 15 bases remaining between them. This CDR3 has 16 amino acids. Germline V lookup: CDR1 LNHNV, CDR2 YYDKDF (reference sequence). CDR3 protein: CATSREGGGTSYGYTF. For the CDR3, the DNA is TGTGCCACCAGCAGAGAAGGGGGTGGAACGTCCTATGGCTACACCTTC. The whole variable domain, remainder taken from reference TRBV15 and TRBJ1-2, is DAMVIQNPRYQVTQFGKPVTLSCSQTLNHNVMYWYQQKSSQAPKLLFHYYDKDFNNEADTPDNFQSRRPNTSFCFLDIRSPGLGDTAMYLCATSREGGGTSYGYTFGSGTRLTVV.

This clone has just a few counts. DNA of the CDR3: TGTGCCACCAGTGACCCCACATCGACCAGCGCCGATGAGCAGTTCTTC. Translating it yields CATSDPTSTSADEQFF. The chain has TRBV24-1 and TRBJ2-1, with D unresolved. Between the trimmed V and J ends, which lost 4 bases and 8 bases, there was a span of 20 bases. Germline CDR1 is KGHDR and CDR2 is SFDVKD. The CDR3 consists of 16 residues.

This chain links TRBV5-4 with TRBJ2-5, with 7 bases that match TRBD1. The germline V gene has CDR1 SGHNT and CDR2 YYREEE (reference sequence). V trimming: 5 bases; J trimming: 5 bases; junction bases outside the gene matches: 6. The CDR3 runs to 13 residues. CDR3 DNA: TGTGCCAGCAGTCAAGACAGGGTCGAGACCCAGTACTTC. It specifies CASSQDRVETQYF.

This chain connects TRBV18 to TRBJ2-1, with 8 bases fitting TRBD2. This CDR3 is built from 15 residues. Losses at the gene ends were 5 bases for V and 4 bases for J; bases not matched to a gene: 7. Germline V gene lookup returns CDR1 KGHSH and CDR2 LQKENI. The CDR3 DNA reads TGTGCCAGCTCAACTACTAGCGGCCCTTACAATGAGCAGTTCTTC. Protein: CASSTTSGPYNEQFF.

The V call is TRBV19, the J call TRBJ2-3; the match to TRBD2 covers 7 bases. Per the germline V gene, CDR1 is LNHDA and CDR2 is SQIVND (reference sequence). This CDR3 is 18 amino acids long. Trimming cost V 5 bases and J 0 bases; bases outside gene matches: 14. The CDR3: CASSGNVAGHPSTDTQYF. The CDR3 DNA reads as TGTGCCAGTAGTGGGAACGTAGCGGGCCACCCTAGCACAGATACGCAGTATTTT.

V gene TRBV4-3 combines with J gene TRBJ1-1; D is ambiguous. Trimming shortened V by 0 bases and J by 5 bases, and 7 bases separated the two germline ends. CDR1 and CDR2 from the germline V gene are LGHNA and YSLEER. The CDR3 runs 13 residues. CDR3 DNA: TGCGCCAGCAGCCAAGAATCCATGACTGAAGCTTTCTTT. This translates into CASSQESMTEAFF.